This is a list of T cell receptor beta chains from one sample in a study of Graves' ophthalmopathy and Graves' hyperthyroidism. TCRdb itself ran the multiplex PCR reads through MiXCR, one entry per CDR3 protein. The data show about 1.1 million distinct CDR3 sequences, 35% to 40% seen once. The sample was peripheral blood or thyroid tissue (not recorded which). The receptors were sampled from an adult man with Graves' hyperthyroidism. CDR3s leave out the opening cysteine and the closing phenylalanine or tryptophan. The order of the fields is V gene, CDR3 length, J gene, CDR3 protein.

>TRBV7-8|13|TRBJ1-5
ASSQLGLVAGPQH
>TRBV10-3|12|TRBJ1-1
AIRGRDGSTEAF
>TRBV10-3|16|TRBJ2-5
AISEIGSSASGRETQY
>TRBV7-6|8|TRBJ2-3
ASTQDTQY
>TRBV9|14|TRBJ2-7
ASSVGETALLYEQY
>TRBV7-3|14|TRBJ2-2
ASSRGRPGNTGELF
>TRBV15|9|TRBJ2-1
ATSRNNEQF
>TRBV11-2|14|TRBJ2-5
ASSPPSGGVGETQY
>TRBV4-3|13|TRBJ2-7
ASSQDRQGAREQY
>TRBV20-1|13|TRBJ2-7
SAEDGGYRPYEQY
>TRBV13|12|TRBJ2-7
GRLRRAGDYEQY
>TRBV24-1|12|TRBJ2-2
ATSDQRESGELF
>TRBV20-1|11|TRBJ1-5
SARMSTPRAQH
>TRBV7-9|9|TRBJ2-2
ASSAESMLF
>TRBV7-9|13|TRBJ2-7
ASSSPREGGYEQY
>TRBV7-9|12|TRBJ2-7
ASRIQGVSYEQY
>TRBV20-1|11|TRBJ2-7
SAQGSRDYEQY
>TRBV7-2|14|TRBJ1-4
ASSSPDRAVNEKLF
>TRBV7-2|16|TRBJ2-5
ASSLVDKGGRDQETQY
>TRBV7-9|12|TRBJ1-5
ASSSAGENQPQH
>TRBV19|13|TRBJ1-5
ASSMKGRTDQPQH
>TRBV20-1|12|TRBJ1-5
SARVFGSNQPQH
>TRBV12-3/TRBV12-4|7|TRBJ1-2
ASTTGYS
>TRBV7-9|13|TRBJ2-5
ASSPDLGSWETQY
>TRBV27|10|TRBJ2-5
ASGDSAETQY
>TRBV7-8|15|-
ASSSSRLAGAGGEQF
>TRBV2|9|TRBJ2-5
AVRAEETQY
>TRBV5-1|14|TRBJ2-7
ASSPGASGRGYEQY
>TRBV12-3/TRBV12-4|11|TRBJ1-2
ASRRWGSRGYT
>TRBV25-1|14|TRBJ1-2
ASSEYAGGALDGYT
>TRBV7-9|14|TRBJ1-1
ASSLPTQGTNTEAF
>TRBV20-1|11|TRBJ1-2
SALPRGNYGYT
>TRBV7-9|13|TRBJ2-7
ASSLVSRDPYEQY
>TRBV7-7|12|TRBJ2-7
ASSPDRTSSEQY
>TRBV7-8|12|TRBJ2-7
ATGQGGSSYEQY
>TRBV29-1|16|TRBJ1-6
SVAAGVRARNYNSPLH
>TRBV11-1|14|TRBJ2-2
ASSLRVQAVTGELF
>TRBV11-1|11|-
ASRPTGRGEQF
>TRBV19|13|TRBJ1-5
ASSIQVAVNQPQH
>TRBV19|12|TRBJ1-1
ATRPDTGRPEAF
>TRBV13|11|TRBJ1-1
ASTRTGETEAF
>TRBV6-1|13|TRBJ1-5
ASTGAWGGNQPQH
>TRBV19|10|TRBJ1-2
ASSIGFRGYT
>TRBV12-3/TRBV12-4|13|TRBJ2-7
ASSRDRGDSYEQY
>TRBV19|14|TRBJ1-1
ASSIGTGSLNTEAF
>TRBV6-8|12|TRBJ2-7
ASSTNMPINEEY
>TRBV12-3/TRBV12-4|10|TRBJ2-5
ASRAGVGVKY
>TRBV29-1|13|TRBJ2-6
SVEERGPGANVLT
>TRBV12-3/TRBV12-4|13|TRBJ2-5
ASRDPDQPGETQY
>TRBV20-1|10|TRBJ1-5
SAIQGIQPQH